These T cell receptor beta chains were read from a single sample in a study of blood T cell repertoires in COVID-19. The repertoire was sequenced with immunoSEQ multiplex PCR; TCRdb's copy has only in-frame clones and lacks some. In the table there are approximately 140,000 clones, 60% to 85% of which are singletons. Sequencing was done on a sample of peripheral blood. The receptors originated from a man aged 45-65 years with acute or convalescent COVID-19. CDR3s include the opening cysteine and the closing phenylalanine or tryptophan. D genes are given only for firm matches. Expanded clones are given a class, and other clones once, few, many or no size at all.

D gene: NA
J gene: TRBJ1-6
clone size: NA
V gene: TRBV4-1
CDR3 DNA: TGCGCCAGCAGCCAAGAGTCATATAATTCACCCCTCCACTTT
CDR3 protein: CASSQESYNSPLHF

D gene: NA
J gene: TRBJ2-1
clone size: NA
V gene: TRBV3-1/TRBV3-2
CDR3 DNA: TGTGCCAGCAGCCGTGGGCTATACAATGAGCAGTTCTTC
CDR3 protein: CASSRGLYNEQFF

D gene: TRBD1
J gene: TRBJ1-2
clone size: NA
V gene: TRBV5-6
CDR3 DNA: TGTGCCAGCAGCTCTGAGGGACAGAGCTATGGCTACACCTTC
CDR3 protein: CASSSEGQSYGYTF

D gene: TRBD2
J gene: TRBJ2-3
clone size: NA
V gene: TRBV4-1
CDR3 DNA: TGCGCCAGCAGCCAAGCCCGGACCTCCGGGACTAGAGCAGATACGCAGTATTTT
CDR3 protein: CASSQARTSGTRADTQYF

D gene: NA
J gene: TRBJ1-1
clone size: NA
V gene: TRBV5-1
CDR3 DNA: TGCGCCAGCAGACGTCAGGGTGATGAAACTGAAGCTTTCTTT
CDR3 protein: CASRRQGDETEAFF

D gene: TRBD1
J gene: TRBJ2-7
clone size: NA
V gene: TRBV27
CDR3 DNA: TGTGCCAGCAGTTTATCCCAGACAGGGGGACGGCGCTACGAGCAGTACTTC
CDR3 protein: CASSLSQTGGRRYEQYF

D gene: NA
J gene: TRBJ2-1
clone size: NA
V gene: TRBV3-1/TRBV3-2
CDR3 DNA: TGTGCCAGCAGCCAAGTCGGCGGGGGCCACAATGAGCAGTTCTTC
CDR3 protein: CASSQVGGGHNEQFF

D gene: TRBD2
J gene: TRBJ2-2
clone size: NA
V gene: TRBV12-5
CDR3 DNA: TGTGCTAGTGGGTGGACTAGCGGGGGGGCAACCGGGGAGCTGTTTTTT
CDR3 protein: CASGWTSGGATGELFF

D gene: NA
J gene: TRBJ1-5
clone size: NA
V gene: TRBV28
CDR3 DNA: TGTGCCAGCAGAGGAGGGATGGCTCAGCCCCAGCATTTT
CDR3 protein: CASRGGMAQPQHF

D gene: TRBD2
J gene: TRBJ2-5
clone size: few
V gene: TRBV11-2
CDR3 DNA: TGTGCCAGCAGAAGGACTAGCGGGCAAGAGACCCAGTACTTC
CDR3 protein: CASRRTSGQETQYF

D gene: NA
J gene: TRBJ2-1
clone size: NA
V gene: TRBV7-2
CDR3 DNA: TGTGCCAGCAGCTTAGCGGCTAGCTCAACCTATGAGCAGTTCTTC
CDR3 protein: CASSLAASSTYEQFF

D gene: NA
J gene: TRBJ1-1
clone size: NA
V gene: TRBV18
CDR3 DNA: TGTGCCAGCTCACCAAACAGTAACATGAACACTGAAGCTTTCTTT
CDR3 protein: CASSPNSNMNTEAFF

D gene: TRBD1
J gene: TRBJ2-2
clone size: NA
V gene: TRBV18
CDR3 DNA: TGTGCCAGCTCACCAACAGGGGGCTTTGGGACCGGGGAGCTGTTTTTT
CDR3 protein: CASSPTGGFGTGELFF

D gene: TRBD1
J gene: TRBJ2-1
clone size: NA
V gene: TRBV6-5
CDR3 DNA: TGTGCCAGCAGGAGACCGGGACAGGTATCCCGTGAGCAGTTCTTC
CDR3 protein: CASRRPGQVSREQFF

D gene: TRBD1
J gene: TRBJ1-1
clone size: NA
V gene: TRBV29-1
CDR3 DNA: TGCAGCGTCACCTCGGGACAGTCCGAAGCTTTCTTT
CDR3 protein: CSVTSGQSEAFF

D gene: NA
J gene: TRBJ1-6
clone size: NA
V gene: TRBV12-3/TRBV12-4
CDR3 DNA: TGTGCCAGCAGTTCACGAGGGAACTCACCCCTCCACTTT
CDR3 protein: CASSSRGNSPLHF